This TCR beta chain was obtained from a study of blood T cell repertoires in COVID-19. Germline values: CDR1 SGHKS, CDR2 YYEKEE (reference sequence). Trimming took 0 bases from V and 1 from J, leaving 7 bases between them. The CDR3 loop spans 14 amino acids. The table came from immunoSEQ multiplex PCR; TCRdb's copy has only in-frame clones and leaves some out. The sample has roughly 330,000 clones; about 90% are singletons. This clone came up a few times. Adults between about 18 and 89 years of age took part from fewer than 30 US areas. Cohorts were based on clinical histories the participants reported.

What was sequenced was PBMCs or T cells enriched from blood (not recorded which). This sequence was found in a man younger than 40 who had recovered from COVID-19. The V and J genes are TRBV5-5 and TRBJ1-1; the D is unclear. The CDR3 DNA is TGTGCCAGCAGCTTGGGCGGAAGGAACACTGAAGCTTTCTTT. As protein: CASSLGGRNTEAFF.